The subject of this entry is one T cell receptor (beta chain). The data are from a study of shared clonotypes between healthy human individuals. As processed by the authors: ImmunoSEQ output held junction-only sequences without quality scores, so filtering differed. Data came from immunoSEQ multiplex PCR; TCRdb stores just in-frame clones and leaves some out. V and J calls and clone size come straight from that table; D and trimming were deduced from the DNA. The profile shows under 2,500,000 clones, almost 96% of them singletons. The CDR3 has 13 amino acids. From germline, CDR1 is SGHTA and CDR2 FQGNSA. V lost 5 bases and J lost 6, with 11 bases in between.

Sequenced material: naive CD4+ T cells sorted from blood. Regarding subset: CD45RA+ positively selected. The V gene is TRBV7-2, the J gene TRBJ2-1; tentative D call: TRBD2 (6 bases). The sequence derives from a man aged 18-30 years in good health. DNA for the CDR3: TGTGCCAGCAGCCCCGGGACTCCCAATGAGCAGTTCTTC. Translating it yields CASSPGTPNEQFF.